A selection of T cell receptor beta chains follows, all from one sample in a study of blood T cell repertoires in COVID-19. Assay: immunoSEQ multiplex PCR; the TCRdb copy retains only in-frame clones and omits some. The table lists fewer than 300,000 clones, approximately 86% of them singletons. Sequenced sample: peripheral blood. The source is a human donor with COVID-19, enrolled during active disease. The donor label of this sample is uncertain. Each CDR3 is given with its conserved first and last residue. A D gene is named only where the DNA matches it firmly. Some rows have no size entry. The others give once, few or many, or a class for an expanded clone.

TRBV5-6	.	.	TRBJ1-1	TGTGCCAGCAGCCCAGGGTGGGGATTGAACACTGAAGCTTTCTTT	CASSPGWGLNTEAFF
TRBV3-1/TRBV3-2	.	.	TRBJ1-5	TGTGCCAGCAGCCAAGAATCCGGGGGGCAGCCCCAGCATTTT	CASSQESGGQPQHF
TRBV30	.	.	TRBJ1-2	TGTGCCTGGAGTACGCCGCGGGGGCAACGGGAGAGCTACACCTTC	CAWSTPRGQRESYTF
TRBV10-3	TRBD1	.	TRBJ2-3	TGTGCCATCAGTGATCCGCCGGGACAGGGCGCAGATACGCAGTATTTT	CAISDPPGQGADTQYF
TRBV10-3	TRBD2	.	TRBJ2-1	TGTGCCATCAGTGTTCTAGCGGGAGGGGGCAATGAGCAGTTCTTC	CAISVLAGGGNEQFF
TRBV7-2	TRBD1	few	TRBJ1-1	TGTGCCAGCAGCTTTACAGGGGGAGCTTTCTTT	CASSFTGGAFF
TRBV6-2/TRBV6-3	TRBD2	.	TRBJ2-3	TGTGCCAGCAGTCCGGGACTAGCAACGGATACGCAGTATTTT	CASSPGLATDTQYF
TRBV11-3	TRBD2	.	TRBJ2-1	TGTGCCAGCAGCCCAGAACTAGCGGGAGGCGGTGAGCAGTTCTTC	CASSPELAGGGEQFF
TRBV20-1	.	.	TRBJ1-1	TGCAGTGCTAGTTCTCTGTCGGTCGCAGGGCAAGACACTGAAGCTTTCTTT	CSASSLSVAGQDTEAFF
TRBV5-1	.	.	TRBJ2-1	TGCGCCAGCAGCTTGGTGGCGGGTTTGGATGAGCAGTTCTTC	CASSLVAGLDEQFF
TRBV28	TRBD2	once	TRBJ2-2	TGTGCCAGCAGTTTTCGACTAGCGGGTTCGAACACCGGGGAGCTGTTTTTT	CASSFRLAGSNTGELFF
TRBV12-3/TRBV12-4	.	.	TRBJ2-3	TGTGCCAGCAGTTGGGAGGATACGCAGTATTTT	CASSWEDTQYF
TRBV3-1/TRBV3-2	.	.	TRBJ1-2	TGTGCCAGCAGCCAAGTCAGGGGTAACTATGGCTACACCTTC	CASSQVRGNYGYTF
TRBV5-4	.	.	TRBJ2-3	TGTGCCAGCAGCTCCCGGGGTAGTTCGGCAGATACGCAGTATTTT	CASSSRGSSADTQYF
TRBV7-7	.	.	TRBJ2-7	TGTGCTAGCAGCCTCGGAAGCGCTACCCACTACGAGCAGTACTTC	CASSLGSATHYEQYF
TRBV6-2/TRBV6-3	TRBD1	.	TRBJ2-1	TGTGCCAGCAGTTACGCGTCGGGACAGGGAGGGCATGAGCAGTTCTTC	CASSYASGQGGHEQFF
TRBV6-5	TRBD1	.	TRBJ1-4	TGTGCCAGCAGGACCGGACAGGGAGTACAAGAAAAACTGTTTTTT	CASRTGQGVQEKLFF